The 8 T cell receptor beta chains presented below share a single source sample, sequenced in a study of human T cells and chemical hapten exposure. The time point was: patch test 2, 6 weeks after DPC sensitization. Treatment denoted: therapeutic diphenylcyclopropenone sensitization with weekly scalp DPC. RNA extraction used unfractionated whole blood as the source of total RNA. TCRdb analysed the RACE reads with MiXCR anew, one entry per CDR3 protein. Here the sample spans roughly 42,000 distinct CDR3 sequences, roughly 10% being singletons. Sequencing used whole blood, obtained in connection with sensitization to the hapten diphenylcyclopropenone (DPC). These receptors were taken from a woman aged 25-40 years with alopecia areata. Some clones in this sample may be carry-over from other donors' samples.

This clonotype was observed at least ten times. This chain uses TRBV24-1 with TRBJ2-2, with D uncertain. Trimming cost V 4 bases and J 4 bases, with 12 bases left between them. Germline V gives CDR1 KGHDR, CDR2 SFDVKD. CDR3 length equals 15 residues. CDR3 nucleotide sequence: TGTGCCACCAGTGAAGGCCTTTCCAGCACCGGGGAGCTGTTTTTT. It translates to CATSEGLSSTGELFF.

CDR3 nucleotides: TGTGCCAGCAGAGGACAGGTTTACGAGCAGTACTTC. This codes for CASRGQVYEQYF. The chain combines TRBV28 with TRBJ2-7; 7 bases align to TRBD1. The V and J ends lost 6 bases and 4 bases, in that order; junction bases with no gene match: 3. CDR3 length: 12 amino acids. The germline gives CDR1 MDHEN, CDR2 SYDVKM.

The chain couples TRBV10-3 to TRBJ2-1; D tentatively fits TRBD1 or TRBD2 (5 bases each). The CDR3 consists of 15 residues. V was trimmed by 4 bases and J by 9 bases, leaving 19 bases between them. In germline, CDR1 is ENHRY, CDR2 SYGVKD. CDR3 protein: CAISAQGPSIREQFF. The CDR3 coding sequence is TGTGCCATCAGTGCCCAGGGCCCTAGCATACGTGAGCAGTTCTTC.

This clonotype has more than one count but fewer than ten. The chain carries TRBV29-1 and TRBJ2-3; TRBD2 matches 16 bases. The J segment lost 8 bases and the V segment lost 6 bases, leaving 17 bases of the junction unmatched. The germline gives CDR1 SQVTM, CDR2 ANQGSEA. CDR3 length: 18 residues. This chain's CDR3 is CSVDPRGTSGGAGGTQYF. The CDR3 bases are TGCAGCGTGGACCCCAGGGGGACTAGCGGGGGGGCCGGAGGTACGCAGTATTTT.

This clonotype was detected ten times or more. The chain recombines TRBV7-2 with TRBJ2-2, with D perhaps matching TRBD2 (6 bases). Per the germline V gene, CDR1 is SGHTA and CDR2 is FQGNSA. CDR3 length: 15 residues. Trimming took off 8 bases at V and 3 bases at J, with 16 bases between the two ends. In DNA, the CDR3 is TGTGCCAGCCCGAGGGATGCGGGGCACACCGGGGAGCTGTTTTTT. This translates into CASPRDAGHTGELFF.

This clonotype has ten or more counts. The chain has TRBV12-3 or TRBV12-4 and TRBJ1-2; 8 nucleotides line up with TRBD1. The CDR3 sequence is 15 residues long. V shed 2 bases and J 7 bases; nucleotides not matched to a gene: 9. The CDR3 nucleotides are TGTGCCAGCAGTTTACGCTTCACAGGGGGTGGTGGCTACACCTTC. Amino acids: CASSLRFTGGGGYTF.

This clonotype was detected many times. V gene TRBV6-5 combines with J gene TRBJ2-3; TRBD1 is a possible D gene (6 bases). This CDR3 has 16 amino acids. Trimming took off 0 bases at V and 2 bases at J, with 12 bases between the two ends. CDR1 is MNHEY, CDR2 SVGAGI, per germline. CDR3 DNA: TGTGCCAGCAGTTACTCGAGGGCAGGGGTCACAGATACGCAGTATTTT. It encodes CASSYSRAGVTDTQYF.

The chain links TRBV20-1 to TRBJ1-6; D might be TRBD1 (6 bases). Trimming removed 6 bases at V and 2 bases at J, with 11 bases between. Germline V gives CDR1 DFQATT, CDR2 SNEGSKA (reference sequence). The CDR3 consists of 14 residues. CDR3 region: CSADGGPYNSPLHF. Here the CDR3 DNA reads TGCAGTGCCGATGGGGGCCCCTATAATTCACCCCTCCACTTT.